The 32 T cell receptor beta chains reported below all come from one sample, sequenced in a study of Ad26.COV2.S vaccination and SARS-CoV-2 variants (dated by TCRdb to the early 2020s). Library preparation employed the immunoSEQ multiplex PCR assay. This immuneACCESS table, as held by TCRdb, lists in-frame sequences with V and J called but not all clones. Of the missing ones, under half trace to an unresolved V gene in checked studies; the others have no known cause. This sample lists roughly 270,000 clones; around 87% were detected once. The ten largest account for about 3.6% of the sample. Read against the paper, the sample's treatment or condition label means: 15 to 20 received Ad26.COV2.S at low or high dose, single or two shots; several received placebo; per-sample allocation not given. For vaccine and placebo recipients, repertoires were sequenced using samples collected on day 63 after the first injection.

The sequenced sample was peripheral blood, obtained in a trial of Ad26.COV2.S vaccine versus placebo. The receptors stem from a person aged 18-60 years who received the Ad26.COV2.S COVID-19 vaccine or a placebo.

V gene TRBV7-2 combines with J gene TRBJ1-2; D unresolved. The CDR3 consists of 14 residues. Trimming pared 3 bases from V and 4 bases from J, leaving 12 bases between. Germline V CDR1 and CDR2: SGHTA, FQGNSA. The CDR3: CASSFPFVSYGYTF. The CDR3 nucleotides read TGTGCCAGCAGCTTCCCCTTCGTGAGCTATGGCTACACCTTC.

As DNA, the CDR3 is TGTGCCAGCAGCTTGTATAGCTCTGAGCAGTTCTTC. Translating it yields CASSLYSSEQFF. The chain combines TRBV5-4 with TRBJ2-1; D gene ambiguous. The germline CDR1 and CDR2 sequences are SGHNT and YYREEE (reference sequence). Deletions cut 1 base from V and 9 bases from J, with 8 bases between. The CDR3 totals 12 residues.

This clone was observed a handful of times. As DNA, the CDR3 is TGTGCCAGCAGTTCGACGGCCACCCGCGAGCAGTACTTC. Amino acid sequence: CASSSTATREQYF. This rearrangement joins TRBV12-3 or TRBV12-4 to TRBJ2-7; D remains unclear. V lost 4 bases and J lost 6, with 13 bases in between. The CDR3 contains 13 residues.

J is TRBJ1-1 and V is TRBV7-9, with a tentative D call TRBD1 (5 bases). The CDR3 consists of 14 residues. V lost 4 bases and J 4 bases, leaving 13 bases between the germline ends. CDR1 is SEHNR, CDR2 FQNEAQ, per germline (reference sequence). DNA for the CDR3: TGTGCCAGCAGCTCCCAACGTACAGGCACTGAAGCTTTCTTT. It specifies CASSSQRTGTEAFF.

This chain links TRBV7-9 with TRBJ1-5; 9 bases are shared with TRBD1. The V gene end was trimmed by 6 bases and the J gene end by 0 bases; junction bases not matched to a gene: 3. The germline V gene encodes CDR1 SEHNR and CDR2 FQNEAQ (reference sequence). This CDR3 is 15 amino acids long. For the CDR3, the DNA is TGTGCCAGCAGTCGACAGGGGGATAGCAATCAGCCCCAGCATTTT. It is translated as CASSRQGDSNQPQHF.

CDR3 protein: CASSREAEAFF. DNA of the CDR3: TGTGCCAGCTCACGGGAGGCTGAAGCTTTCTTT. The rearrangement joins TRBV18 to TRBJ1-1; D remains ambiguous. Trimming stripped 4 bases from V and 6 bases from J, with 6 bases between. Germline V lookup: CDR1 KGHSH, CDR2 LQKENI. The CDR3 runs 11 residues.

The chain joins TRBV27 to TRBJ2-5; 7 bases are shared with TRBD2. V lost 11 bases to trimming and J lost 5 bases; unmatched junction nucleotides: 20. The CDR3 sequence is 16 residues long. Germline V CDR1 and CDR2: MNHEY, SMNVEV (reference sequence). The CDR3 region has the DNA TGTGCCCCGACAATTCCACTAGCGCGTCATCGGGAGACCCAGTACTTC. It translates to CAPTIPLARHRETQYF.

The V call is TRBV12-3 or TRBV12-4, the J call TRBJ1-2, with D unresolved. The CDR3 length is 13 residues. V was cut by 2 bases and J by 7 bases, with 11 bases left in between. CDR3: CASSLSLAVGYTF. The CDR3 nucleotides read TGTGCCAGCAGTTTATCCCTGGCGGTTGGCTACACCTTC.

This rearrangement joins TRBV10-3 to TRBJ1-2; 9 positions match TRBD1. CDR3 size: 13 residues. The germline V gene has CDR1 ENHRY and CDR2 SYGVKD. The J segment lost 7 bases and the V segment lost 4 bases, leaving 4 bases of the junction unmatched. CDR3 sequence (DNA): TGTGCCATCAGTGGGACAGGGGCTGTTGGCTACACCTTC. This encodes CAISGTGAVGYTF.

Here the CDR3 reads CASSQGIAGGEQYF. The CDR3 DNA reads TGCGCCAGCAGCCAAGGTATAGCGGGAGGCGAGCAGTACTTC. This chain joins TRBV4-1 and TRBJ2-7; 10 nucleotides agree with TRBD2. This CDR3 is 14 amino acids long. Germline V gene lookup returns CDR1 MGHRA and CDR2 YSYEKL. With V trimmed by 1 base and J by 6 bases, 3 bases remained unmatched.

The chain recombines TRBV7-2 with TRBJ2-1; D possibly uses TRBD1 or TRBD2 (5 bases each). The germline V gene encodes CDR1 SGHTA and CDR2 FQGNSA. The CDR3 spans 15 residues. The V gene lost 1 base and the J gene lost 3 bases, with 10 bases spanning the gap. CDR3 sequence reads: CASSLGGTDYNEQFF. As DNA, the CDR3 is TGTGCCAGCAGCTTAGGAGGGACGGACTACAATGAGCAGTTCTTC. The variable domain in full, completed from reference TRBV7-2 and TRBJ2-1, reads GAGVSQSPSNKVTEKGKDVELRCDPISGHTALYWYRQSLGQGLEFLIYFQGNSAPDKSGLPSDRFSAERTGGSVSTLTIQRTQQEDSAVYLCASSLGGTDYNEQFFGPGTRLTVL.

CDR3 protein: CASRTGGTEAFF. The CDR3 bases are TGTGCCAGCAGGACAGGGGGCACTGAAGCTTTCTTT. The V and J genes are TRBV6-5 and TRBJ1-1; 9 bases fit TRBD1. Trimming at V came to 6 bases and at J to 4 bases, leaving 0 bases not matched to a gene. The CDR3 length is 12 residues. Germline V gene sequence: CDR1 MNHEY, CDR2 SVGAGI.

The chain links TRBV19 to TRBJ2-5; D is uncertain. Trimming took off 1 base at V and 5 bases at J, with 11 bases between the two ends. Germline V CDR1 and CDR2: LNHDA, SQIVND (reference sequence). The CDR3 runs to 14 residues. The chain's CDR3 is CASSIASERETQYF. In DNA form, the CDR3 reads TGTGCCAGTAGTATAGCGTCGGAGAGGGAGACCCAGTACTTC. Full variable domain (missing parts from reference TRBV19 and TRBJ2-5): DGGITQSPKYLFRKEGQNVTLSCEQNLNHDAMYWYRQDPGQGLRLIYYSQIVNDFQKGDIAEGYSVSREKKESFPLTVTSAQKNPTAFYLCASSIASERETQYFGPGTRLLVL.

The chain has TRBV7-3 and TRBJ2-2; TRBD1 might be the D (7 bases). The V end was cut by 1 base, the J end by 4 bases, with 13 bases between. The length of the CDR3 is 16 residues. CDR1 and CDR2 (germline): SGHTA, FQGTGA. The chain's CDR3 is CASSLMGGQTTGELFF. In DNA, the CDR3 is TGTGCCAGCAGCTTAATGGGGGGACAGACCACCGGGGAGCTGTTTTTT.

In this sample, this clone turned up a few times. The chain is built from TRBV23-1 and TRBJ1-2; perhaps TRBD1 as D (6 bases). TRBV23-1 is reported as an ORF; its role is uncertain. The CDR3 contains 13 residues. Trimming stripped 2 bases from V and 4 bases from J, with 8 bases between. CDR3 loop: CASSQEGGYGYTF. CDR3 nucleotides: TGCGCCAGCAGTCAAGAGGGGGGCTATGGCTACACCTTC.

The rearrangement joins TRBV30 to TRBJ1-2, with a possible D match to TRBD1 (5 bases). The ends were cut back, 2 bases at V and 5 bases at J, with 9 bases in the middle. Per the germline V gene, CDR1 is GTSNPN and CDR2 is SVGIG (reference sequence). The CDR3 is 12 amino acids. The CDR3 DNA reads as TGTGCCTGGAGTACCCAGGGATATGGCTACACCTTC. It translates to CAWSTQGYGYTF.

This clone was seen only a few times. The CDR3 sequence is CASKGGNQPQHF. The CDR3 coding sequence is TGTGCCAGTAAAGGAGGGAATCAGCCCCAGCATTTT. This chain uses TRBV19 with TRBJ1-5; D is uncertain. CDR3 length: 12 amino acids. Trimming left V 7 bases short and J 4 bases short, with 8 bases between. Germline lookup yields CDR1 LNHDA and CDR2 SQIVND (reference sequence).

The genes are TRBV5-4 and TRBJ2-2; the match to TRBD2 covers 9 bases. The CDR3 contains 15 residues. The germline V gene encodes CDR1 SGHNT and CDR2 YYREEE (reference sequence). J gave up 5 bases and V 0 bases, and 2 bases lay outside the gene matches. CDR3 in DNA: TGTGCCAGCAGCTTGGGGACTAGCGATACCGGGGAGCTGTTTTTT. Protein product: CASSLGTSDTGELFF.

The chain uses TRBV6-5 and TRBJ2-7; D call uncertain. Germline V CDR1 and CDR2: MNHEY, SVGAGI. V shed 7 bases and J shed 2 bases, with 15 bases lying between them. This CDR3 spans 14 amino acids. The CDR3 is CASNPTYFPYEQYF. The CDR3 nucleotides are TGTGCCAGCAACCCGACATACTTTCCCTACGAGCAGTACTTC.

This chain joins TRBV2 and TRBJ1-4; the D is unclear. The CDR3 is 14 residues long. V was cut by 7 bases and J by 0 bases, with 9 bases left in between. CDR1 and CDR2 from the germline V gene are SNHLY and FYNNEI. CDR3: CASTYATTNEKLFF. CDR3 bases: TGTGCCAGCACGTACGCCACAACTAATGAAAAACTGTTTTTT.

This sequence joins TRBV7-5 and TRBJ2-7; the DNA was not used to check the table's D call, TRBD2. TRBV7-5 is noted as a pseudogene. The CDR3 covers 17 residues. CDR3 sequence reads: CVRSLLGVSGNTYEQYF. The CDR3 DNA is TGTGTCAGAAGCCTCCTCGGTGTTAGCGGGAATACTTACGAGCAGTACTTC.

The rearrangement joins TRBV2 to TRBJ1-1, with D unclear. Germline CDR1 SNHLY, CDR2 FYNNEI. Trimming took off 6 bases at V and 1 base at J, with 9 bases between the two ends. CDR3 size: 13 residues. The DNA for the CDR3 is TGTGCCAGCAGAAGAGAGGGGAACACTGAAGCTTTCTTT. Its protein product is CASRREGNTEAFF.

This chain links TRBV3-1 (or the pseudogene TRBV3-2) with TRBJ2-7; TRBD1 matches 7 bases. V trimming: 2 bases; J trimming: 4 bases; junction bases outside the gene matches: 8. The germline V gene has CDR1 LGHDT and CDR2 YNNKEL (reference sequence). This CDR3 spans 15 amino acids. Written as DNA, the CDR3 is TGTGCCAGCAGCCAATTCTCAGGGGGTAGGTACGAGCAGTACTTC. It is translated as CASSQFSGGRYEQYF.

The V and J genes are TRBV5-6 and TRBJ2-7; D may be TRBD2 (6 bases). The germline V and J ends were trimmed by 2 bases and 3 bases, with 12 bases remaining between them. The germline V gene encodes CDR1 SGHDT and CDR2 YYEEEE. The CDR3 length is 14 residues. CDR3 residues: CASSFRDFYYEQYF. In DNA, the CDR3 is TGTGCCAGCAGCTTCCGGGACTTCTACTACGAGCAGTACTTC.

The chain uses TRBV2 and TRBJ1-2, with TRBD1 identical over 7 bases. Trimming at V came to 11 bases and at J to 3 bases, leaving 6 bases not matched to a gene. CDR3 size: 12 residues. The germline gives CDR1 SNHLY, CDR2 FYNNEI. As DNA, the CDR3 is TGTGCCGGCACCGGGACAGACTATGGCTACACCTTC. Translated, it gives CAGTGTDYGYTF.

The CDR3 reads CASSRLSANYGYTF. CDR3 DNA: TGTGCCAGCAGCAGGCTTTCAGCTAACTATGGCTACACCTTC. The gene calls are TRBV6-2 or TRBV6-3 and TRBJ1-2, with D unresolved. Trimming took off 6 bases at V and 0 bases at J, with 11 bases between the two ends. The CDR3 extends over 14 amino acids. Germline CDR1 and CDR2: MNHEY and SVGEGT.

The chain links TRBV3-1 (or the pseudogene TRBV3-2) to TRBJ2-7, with D perhaps TRBD2 (6 bases). CDR1 LGHDT and CDR2 YNNKEL come from the germline V gene (reference sequence). V lost 3 bases, J lost 7 bases, and 16 bases lay in between. The CDR3 spans 14 residues. The DNA of the CDR3 is TGTGCCAGCAGCCATCGTAACGGGAGAGTTGAGCAGTACTTC. This codes for CASSHRNGRVEQYF.

V and J are TRBV5-6 and TRBJ2-1; the match to TRBD1 covers 10 bases. Germline V gene sequence: CDR1 SGHDT, CDR2 YYEEEE. V lost 4 bases to trimming and J lost 9 bases; unmatched junction nucleotides: 10. CDR3 length equals 15 residues. CDR3 bases: TGTGCCAGCAGCCCGGCGGGACAGGGGAAGAGTGAGCAGTTCTTC. Translated, it gives CASSPAGQGKSEQFF.

The chain carries TRBV19 and TRBJ2-7, with 10 positions matching TRBD2. Germline loops: CDR1 LNHDA, CDR2 SQIVND (reference sequence). Trimming cost V 4 bases and J 2 bases; bases outside gene matches: 5. The CDR3 has 15 residues. The CDR3 DNA follows: TGTGCCAGTAGTACTAGACTAGCGGGTCCCTACGAGCAGTACTTC. It yields the protein CASSTRLAGPYEQYF.

The chain couples TRBV6-5 to TRBJ1-1; D remains ambiguous. The CDR3 has 12 amino acids. Germline loops: CDR1 MNHEY, CDR2 SVGAGI. The V end was cut by 8 bases, the J end by 1 base, with 8 bases between. In DNA, the CDR3 is TGTGCCAGCTTCCTTCAGAACACTGAAGCTTTCTTT. Translated: CASFLQNTEAFF.

This chain joins TRBV6-6 and TRBJ1-2, with 7 bases matching TRBD1. Germline V gene data show CDR1 as MNHNY and CDR2 as SVGAGI (reference sequence). Germline trimming cut 11 bases from V and 5 bases from J; bases unmatched to any gene: 8. The CDR3 has 12 amino acids. CDR3 protein: CAGGMTGYGYTF. The CDR3 region has the DNA TGTGCCGGGGGGATGACAGGGTATGGCTACACCTTC.

The chain uses TRBV6-5 and TRBJ2-3; the D is unclear. V lost 0 bases and J lost 1, with 8 bases in between. The CDR3 is 15 amino acids. The germline CDR1 and CDR2 sequences are MNHEY and SVGAGI. The CDR3 coding sequence is TGTGCCAGCAGTTACTCTCCAGCAGGCACAGATACGCAGTATTTT. Residues: CASSYSPAGTDTQYF.